Listed here are 18 T cell receptor beta chains from one sample, sequenced in a study of cytomegalovirus exposure and HLA in healthy donors. Assay: immunoSEQ multiplex PCR; the TCRdb copy retains only in-frame clones and omits some. The data hold some 40,000 clones, with over 80% observed a single time. The specimen sequenced was PBMCs. These receptors all stem from a man aged 18 to 29 in good health and CMV-seronegative.

The V call is TRBV27, the J call TRBJ2-2; TRBD1 agrees at 8 bases. Germline assignment: CDR1 MNHEY and CDR2 SMNVEV (reference sequence). There are 15 residues in the CDR3. Unmatched junction bases numbered 1, after V lost 3 bases and J lost 1 base. This CDR3 reads CASSFRGRNTGELFF. The CDR3 nucleotides read TGTGCCAGCAGTTTCAGGGGGCGGAACACCGGGGAGCTGTTTTTT.

The chain employs TRBV2 and TRBJ2-6; TRBD2 matches 12 bases. Germline loops: CDR1 SNHLY, CDR2 FYNNEI. V lost 2 bases to trimming and J lost 2 bases; unmatched junction nucleotides: 7. This CDR3 comprises 19 residues. CDR3 sequence: CASSERASGGAAGANVLTF. DNA of the CDR3: TGTGCCAGCAGTGAAAGGGCTAGCGGGGGGGCGGCTGGGGCCAACGTCCTGACTTTC.

V gene TRBV6-5 combines with J gene TRBJ1-1; D gene unclear. Germline V CDR1 and CDR2: MNHEY, SVGAGI. Trimming took 10 bases from V and 3 from J, leaving 12 bases between them. The CDR3 is 12 amino acids. CDR3 nucleotide sequence: TGTGCCACCTTGTCATCGGACACTGAAGCTTTCTTT. Translating gives CATLSSDTEAFF.

The genes are TRBV5-4 and TRBJ2-3; 8 bases agree with TRBD1. The CDR3 is made up of 15 amino acids. V was pared by 3 bases and J by 2 bases, with 5 bases of the junction left unmatched. CDR1 and CDR2 from the germline V gene are SGHNT and YYREEE (reference sequence). This CDR3 reads CASSSPDRATDTQYF. CDR3 in DNA: TGTGCCAGCAGCTCCCCGGACAGGGCCACAGATACGCAGTATTTT.

The CDR3 nucleotides are TGCAGCGTTGAAGAATGGGGGACTGATGAAGAGACCCAGTACTTC. It encodes CSVEEWGTDEETQYF. This rearrangement joins TRBV29-1 to TRBJ2-5, with D perhaps TRBD2 (6 bases). Trimming stripped 0 bases from V and 3 bases from J, with 14 bases between. The CDR3 consists of 15 residues. Per the germline V gene, CDR1 is SQVTM and CDR2 is ANQGSEA.

This chain connects TRBV2 to TRBJ1-6, with D hard to call. CDR3 length equals 17 residues. V shed 3 bases and J shed 2 bases, with 14 bases lying between them. Germline loops: CDR1 SNHLY, CDR2 FYNNEI. The DNA for the CDR3 is TGTGCCAGCAGTGATCCCCCCCGGGTCCCCTATAATTCACCCCTCCACTTT. Protein product: CASSDPPRVPYNSPLHF.

V is TRBV27 and J is TRBJ2-5; 11 positions agree with TRBD1. CDR1 MNHEY and CDR2 SMNVEV come from the germline V gene (reference sequence). Trimming at V came to 10 bases and at J to 6 bases, leaving 4 bases not matched to a gene. The CDR3 is 12 amino acids. The CDR3 nucleotides are TGTGCCACCGGGACAGGGGGGAAGACCCAGTACTTC. Translating gives CATGTGGKTQYF.

The chain has TRBV15 and TRBJ2-3, with D possibly TRBD1 on 5 matching bases. CDR3 length: 15 residues. CDR1 is LNHNV and CDR2 is YYDKDF in the germline V gene (reference sequence). V lost 0 bases and J lost 2, with 9 bases in between. The CDR3 sequence is CATSRDKGSTDTQYF. The CDR3 nucleotides read TGTGCCACCAGCAGAGATAAGGGGTCCACAGATACGCAGTATTTT.

The chain carries TRBV10-2 and TRBJ2-1; the match to TRBD1 covers 8 bases. Germline assignment: CDR1 WSHSY and CDR2 SAAADI. The J segment lost 7 bases and the V segment lost 3 bases, leaving 11 bases of the junction unmatched. The CDR3 consists of 16 residues. CDR3 nucleotide sequence: TGCGCCAGCAGTGACAGGGGGCAGGGGGTTGAGAATGAGCAGTTCTTC. It encodes CASSDRGQGVENEQFF.

The chain has TRBV6-5 and TRBJ2-3; D gene uncertain. V lost 4 bases to trimming and J lost 5 bases, with 4 bases between them. The germline V gene encodes CDR1 MNHEY and CDR2 SVGAGI. This CDR3 is built from 11 residues. The CDR3 region is CASSFRDTQYF. In nucleotides, the CDR3 is TGTGCCAGCAGTTTTCGAGATACGCAGTATTTT.

V usage is TRBV30 and J usage is TRBJ1-2; D is uncertain. The CDR3 is 12 residues long. The V end was cut by 7 bases, the J end by 8 bases, with 17 bases between. Germline V gene sequence: CDR1 GTSNPN, CDR2 SVGIG (reference sequence). CDR3 sequence reads: CASPSNSEGYTF. The CDR3 DNA reads as TGTGCCTCTCCCTCAAACTCCGAGGGCTACACCTTC.

The CDR3 DNA follows: TGCGCCAGCAGCGTGGGACAGACCTACGAGCAGTACTTC. Its protein product is CASSVGQTYEQYF. V and J are TRBV5-1 and TRBJ2-7; 7 positions match TRBD1. Germline values: CDR1 SGHRS, CDR2 YFSETQ. J lost 2 bases, V lost 4 bases, and 3 bases had no gene match. CDR3 length: 13 amino acids.

This clone was found a few times. The rearrangement uses TRBV6-1 and TRBJ2-3; 13 bases match TRBD2. Germline values: CDR1 MNHNS, CDR2 SASEGT. V lost 4 bases and J lost 6; bases outside the gene matches: 4. The CDR3 is 15 residues long. The CDR3 loop reads CASSVTSGGVDTQYF. The CDR3, as DNA: TGTGCCAGCAGTGTCACTAGCGGGGGGGTGGATACGCAGTATTTT.

In this sample, this clone turned up once. The V gene is TRBV7-6, the J gene TRBJ2-5; 7 bases are shared with TRBD1. Germline CDR1 is SGHVS and CDR2 is FNYEAQ. With 1 base clipped from V and 3 bases from J, the junction kept 2 bases outside the gene matches. This CDR3 region has 14 residues. The CDR3 nucleotides are TGTGCCAGCAGCTTAGAGGGGACAGAAGAGACCCAGTACTTC. Its translation is CASSLEGTEETQYF. Drawing the rest from reference TRBV7-6 and TRBJ2-5, the complete variable domain is GAGVSQSPRYKVTKRGQDVALRCDPISGHVSLYWYRQALGQGPEFLTYFNYEAQQDKSGLPNDRFSAERPEGSISTLTIQRTEQRDSAMYRCASSLEGTEETQYFGPGTRLLVL.

J is TRBJ2-1 and V is TRBV7-2, with 8 positions matching TRBD2. The length of the CDR3 is 16 residues. Germline lookup yields CDR1 SGHTA and CDR2 FQGNSA. The junction had 12 bases not matched to a gene; V was cut back by 5 bases and J by 6 bases. In DNA, the CDR3 is TGTGCCAGCAGCCAGCAGAACGGGGGGGCACGCAATGAGCAGTTCTTC. This gives the protein CASSQQNGGARNEQFF.

The rearrangement uses TRBV11-2 and TRBJ2-7; tentative D call: TRBD2 (6 bases). Trimming pared 1 base from V and 0 bases from J, leaving 13 bases between. This CDR3 has 16 amino acids. Germline CDR1 is SGHAT and CDR2 is FQNNGV. CDR3 loop: CASSLGLSGSSYEQYF. CDR3 DNA: TGTGCCAGCAGCTTAGGGCTTAGCGGAAGCTCCTACGAGCAGTACTTC. Complete variable domain (other parts from reference TRBV11-2 and TRBJ2-7): EAGVAQSPRYKIIEKRQSVAFWCNPISGHATLYWYQQILGQGPKLLIQFQNNGVVDDSQLPKDRFSAERLKGVDSTLKIQPAKLEDSAVYLCASSLGLSGSSYEQYFGPGTRLTVT.

The J gene is TRBJ1-5, the V gene TRBV19, with 10 bases lining up with TRBD1. The germline V gene has CDR1 LNHDA and CDR2 SQIVND (reference sequence). This CDR3 comprises 18 residues. J was trimmed by 3 bases and V by 1 base; bases with no gene match: 9. Here the CDR3 DNA reads TGTGCCAGTAGTATAGGGCGGACAGGGGGGAAATACAATCAGCCCCAGCATTTT. Protein: CASSIGRTGGKYNQPQHF.

The V call is TRBV28, the J call TRBJ2-1; unclear D gene. V was trimmed by 2 bases and J by 7 bases, leaving 6 bases between them. The CDR3 is made up of 12 amino acids. CDR1 and CDR2 (germline): MDHEN, SYDVKM. CDR3 DNA: TGTGCCAGCAGTTTACAGGAAAATGAGCAGTTCTTC. This codes for CASSLQENEQFF.